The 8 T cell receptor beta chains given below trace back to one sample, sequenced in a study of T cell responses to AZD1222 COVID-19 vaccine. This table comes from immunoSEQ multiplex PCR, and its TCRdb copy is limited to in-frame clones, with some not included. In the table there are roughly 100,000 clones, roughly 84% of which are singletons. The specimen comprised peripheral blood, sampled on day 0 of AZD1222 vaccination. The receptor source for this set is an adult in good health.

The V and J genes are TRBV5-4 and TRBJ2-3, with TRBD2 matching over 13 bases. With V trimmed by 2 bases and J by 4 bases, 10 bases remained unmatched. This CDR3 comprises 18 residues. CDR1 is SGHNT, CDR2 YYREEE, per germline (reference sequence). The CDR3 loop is CASSFRGLAGDIADTQYF. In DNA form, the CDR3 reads TGTGCCAGCAGCTTCCGCGGACTAGCGGGGGATATCGCAGATACGCAGTATTTT.

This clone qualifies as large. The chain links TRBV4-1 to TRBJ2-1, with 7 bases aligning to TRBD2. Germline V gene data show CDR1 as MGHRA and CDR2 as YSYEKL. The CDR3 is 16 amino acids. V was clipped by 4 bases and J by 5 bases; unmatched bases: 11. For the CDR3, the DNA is TGCGCCAGCAGCCCACCACCCGGGACTACGAACAATGAGCAGTTCTTC. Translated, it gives CASSPPPGTTNNEQFF.

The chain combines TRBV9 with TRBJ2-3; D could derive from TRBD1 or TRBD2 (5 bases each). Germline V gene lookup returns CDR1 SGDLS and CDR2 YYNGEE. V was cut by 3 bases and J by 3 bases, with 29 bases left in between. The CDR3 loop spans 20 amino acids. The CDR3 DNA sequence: TGTGCCAGCAGCGAGACCCTAGCTGGAGGCGTTAGGGGAAGAACAGATACGCAGTATTTT. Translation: CASSETLAGGVRGRTDTQYF.

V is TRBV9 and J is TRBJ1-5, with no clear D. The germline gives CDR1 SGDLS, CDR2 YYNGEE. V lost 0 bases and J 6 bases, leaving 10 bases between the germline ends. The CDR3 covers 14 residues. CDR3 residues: CASSVGQQSQPQHF. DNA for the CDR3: TGTGCCAGCAGCGTAGGCCAACAGAGTCAGCCCCAGCATTTT.

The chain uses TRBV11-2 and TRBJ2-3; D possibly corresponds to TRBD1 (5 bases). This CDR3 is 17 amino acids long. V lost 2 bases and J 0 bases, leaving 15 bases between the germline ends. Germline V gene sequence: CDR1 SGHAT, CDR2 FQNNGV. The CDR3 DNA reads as TGTGCCAGCAGCTTATATCAGGGAATTTCTAGCACAGATACGCAGTATTTT. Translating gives CASSLYQGISSTDTQYF. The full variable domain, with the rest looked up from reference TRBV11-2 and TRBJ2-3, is EAGVAQSPRYKIIEKRQSVAFWCNPISGHATLYWYQQILGQGPKLLIQFQNNGVVDDSQLPKDRFSAERLKGVDSTLKIQPAKLEDSAVYLCASSLYQGISSTDTQYFGPGTRLTVL.

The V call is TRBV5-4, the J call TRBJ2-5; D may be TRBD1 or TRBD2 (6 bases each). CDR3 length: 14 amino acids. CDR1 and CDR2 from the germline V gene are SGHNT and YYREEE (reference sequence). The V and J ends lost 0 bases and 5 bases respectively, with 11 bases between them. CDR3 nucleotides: TGTGCCAGCAGCTTGGCGGGGGCGCGGGAGACCCAGTACTTC. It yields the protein CASSLAGARETQYF.

The CDR3 loop is CASSLRSAGATQYF. In nucleotides, the CDR3 is TGTGCCAGCAGTTTAAGAAGCGCAGGGGCGACCCAGTACTTC. The chain employs TRBV28 and TRBJ2-5; D is possibly TRBD1 (6 bases). Trimming shortened V by 2 bases and J by 7 bases, and 14 bases separated the two germline ends. The CDR3 is 14 residues long. From germline, CDR1 is MDHEN and CDR2 SYDVKM.

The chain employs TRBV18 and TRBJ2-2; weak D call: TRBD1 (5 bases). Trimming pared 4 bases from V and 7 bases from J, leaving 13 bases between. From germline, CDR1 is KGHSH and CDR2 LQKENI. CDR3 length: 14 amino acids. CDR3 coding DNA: TGTGCCAGCTCACTTGCAGGGATCGGCGGGGAGCTGTTTTTT. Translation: CASSLAGIGGELFF.